This T cell receptor beta chain was sequenced during a study of blood T cell repertoires in COVID-19. Across the study: The cDNA or gDNA used as material had been derived from T cells, B-cell-depleted T cells, or PBMCs.

This clone appeared a single time. This CDR3 has 13 amino acids. Germline V gives CDR1 WSHSY, CDR2 SAAADI. Trimming removed 11 bases from V and 3 bases from J, with 13 bases in between. In the original workflow: Researchers report that nucleated cell counts were estimated from reference gene primer amplification. The method was immunoSEQ multiplex PCR; TCRdb's version includes in-frame clones alone and lacks a portion of them. The V and J calls and clone size come from that table; D and trimming were worked out from the DNA. The profile shows 49,000 or so clones, around 90% of them singletons. The rearrangement links TRBV10-2 to TRBJ2-2; D is possibly TRBD1 (6 bases). The receptor's source is a man aged 50-59 years with acute or convalescent COVID-19. Source material: peripheral blood. CDR3 DNA sequence: TGCGCCGGCCGGTACAGGGACACCGGGGAGCTGTTTTTT. The encoded protein is CAGRYRDTGELFF.